This TCR beta chain was recovered during a study of blood T cells in healthy people across ages. A second about 6 to 12 cycle PCR used barcoded and J-beta primers. TCRdb reprocessed the 5' RACE reads via MiXCR and lists one record per CDR3 protein. The data contain roughly 900,000 distinct CDR3 sequences, around 46% of them singletons. Germline V gene lookup returns CDR1 SGHTA and CDR2 FQGNSA. CDR3 size: 16 residues. V lost 2 bases to trimming and J lost 1 base, with 14 bases between them. The source material was blood. The sequence came from a young man in good health. The chain couples TRBV7-2 to TRBJ1-2, with D perhaps matching TRBD1 (5 bases). The CDR3 bases are TGTGCCAGCAGCTTAACGGGGACGGACTTTAACTATGGCTACACCTTC. Translation gives CASSLTGTDFNYGYTF.